What follows are 27 T cell receptor beta chains derived from one specimen sequenced in a study of blood T cell repertoires in COVID-19. The method was immunoSEQ multiplex PCR; TCRdb's version includes in-frame clones alone and lacks a portion of them. The sample has about 120,000 clones; 80% to 90% are singletons. Sequencing used peripheral blood. The receptor set was obtained from a man aged 60 to 75 with COVID-19, enrolled during active disease.

V gene TRBV5-1 combines with J gene TRBJ1-4, with TRBD1 matching 9 bases. The CDR3 runs 15 residues. Germline V gene data show CDR1 as SGHRS and CDR2 as YFSETQ. V gave up 5 bases and J gave up 7 bases; unmatched junction bases: 9. CDR3 sequence: CASSETGGVGEKLFF. The CDR3 bases are TGCGCCAGCAGTGAAACAGGGGGCGTGGGTGAAAAACTGTTTTTT.

J is TRBJ1-2 and V is TRBV9; TRBD1 agrees at 9 bases. The CDR3 sequence is 15 residues long. V dropped 3 bases and J dropped 4; count of bases not matched to a gene: 7. Germline V gives CDR1 SGDLS, CDR2 YYNGEE. For the CDR3, the DNA is TGTGCCAGCAGCGGGGGACAGGGAGGTTTCTATGGCTACACCTTC. Amino acids: CASSGGQGGFYGYTF. Variable domain in full (rest from reference TRBV9 and TRBJ1-2): DSGVTQTPKHLITATGQRVTLRCSPRSGDLSVYWYQQSLDQGLQFLIQYYNGEERAKGNILERFSAQQFPDLHSELNLSSLELGDSALYFCASSGGQGGFYGYTFGSGTRLTVV.

The CDR3 protein is CASSIARQGVLGQPQHF. The CDR3 region has the DNA TGTGCCAGTAGTATAGCTAGACAGGGAGTTCTGGGTCAGCCCCAGCATTTT. This chain uses TRBV19 with TRBJ1-5, with 7 bases that match TRBD1. Germline V gives CDR1 LNHDA, CDR2 SQIVND (reference sequence). CDR3 length: 17 amino acids. V shed 1 base, J shed 6 bases, and the junction held 12 bases outside the gene matches.

The chain carries TRBV10-3 and TRBJ1-2; 8 nucleotides align to TRBD1. V shed 3 bases and J 14 bases; nucleotides not matched to a gene: 11. The CDR3 is 13 residues long. Per germline, CDR1 ENHRY and CDR2 SYGVKD. CDR3 DNA sequence: TGTGCCATCAGTGAAGGGACAGGAGCCCTCTTGACCTTC. It translates to CAISEGTGALLTF.

The V call is TRBV30, the J call TRBJ2-3; 11 positions agree with TRBD2. This CDR3 region has 15 residues. Trimming removed 7 bases from V and 0 bases from J; junction bases left unmatched: 6. Germline values: CDR1 GTSNPN, CDR2 SVGIG (reference sequence). The CDR3 DNA reads as TGTGCCTTTAGCGGGGGGGCCAGGAGCACAGATACGCAGTATTTT. As protein: CAFSGGARSTDTQYF.

The chain recombines TRBV11-2 with TRBJ2-3; 8 bases agree with TRBD1. The ends lost 1 base at V and 4 bases at J; junction bases unmatched: 4. Germline V gene lookup returns CDR1 SGHAT and CDR2 FQNNGV. This CDR3 comprises 15 residues. The CDR3 nucleotides are TGTGCCAGCAGCTTAGGGGAGACAGGGGCAGATACGCAGTATTTT. As protein: CASSLGETGADTQYF.

V and J are TRBV5-8 and TRBJ1-2, with D perhaps matching TRBD1 (6 bases). The CDR3 runs to 13 residues. Trimming shortened V by 4 bases and J by 7 bases, and 14 bases separated the two germline ends. Per germline, CDR1 SGHTS and CDR2 YDEGEE. The CDR3 DNA is TGTGCCAGCAGCGTAAGAACAGGGCCTGGCTACACCTTC. Translated: CASSVRTGPGYTF.

This clone occurred once. The chain uses TRBV5-4 and TRBJ2-5; 8 positions match TRBD1. CDR3 length equals 13 residues. The J segment lost 5 bases and the V segment lost 4 bases, leaving 4 bases of the junction unmatched. Germline V gives CDR1 SGHNT, CDR2 YYREEE (reference sequence). This CDR3 reads CASSPGQGETQYF. DNA of the CDR3: TGTGCCAGCAGCCCCGGACAGGGTGAGACCCAGTACTTC.

The CDR3 bases are TGTGCCAGCAGCTCCAGGGCCAGGTTTTCACCCCTCCACTTT. Translated, it gives CASSSRARFSPLHF. The V gene is TRBV7-2, the J gene TRBJ1-6; D is possibly TRBD1 (5 bases). V was pared by 4 bases and J by 9 bases, with 13 bases between. This CDR3 spans 14 amino acids. Germline lookup yields CDR1 SGHTA and CDR2 FQGNSA.

This chain links TRBV29-1 with TRBJ1-2; possibly TRBD1 for D (5 bases). The CDR3 has 14 amino acids. Trimming removed 0 bases from V and 4 bases from J, with 12 bases in between. Germline V CDR1 and CDR2: SQVTM, ANQGSEA. The CDR3: CSVEDRKGVYGYTF. CDR3 nucleotides: TGCAGCGTTGAAGATCGGAAAGGGGTCTATGGCTACACCTTC.

V usage is TRBV5-5 and J usage is TRBJ2-7; 12 positions match TRBD1. The length of the CDR3 is 15 residues. The trim removed 3 bases at V and 7 bases at J, leaving 8 bases unmatched. Looked up from germline, CDR1 is SGHKS and CDR2 is YYEKEE (reference sequence). In DNA, the CDR3 is TGTGCCAGCAGCTCTCCGGGACAGGGGGCGAGAGAGCAGTACTTC. Its translation: CASSSPGQGAREQYF.

This sequence joins TRBV5-1 and TRBJ1-6; D possibly corresponds to TRBD1 (6 bases). Germline CDR1 and CDR2: SGHRS and YFSETQ. Trimming took off 1 base at V and 8 bases at J, with 13 bases between the two ends. The CDR3 is made up of 15 amino acids. CDR3 protein: CASSLFQGRHSPLHF. CDR3 bases: TGCGCCAGCAGCTTGTTCCAGGGGCGCCATTCACCCCTCCACTTT.

The V gene is TRBV25-1, the J gene TRBJ1-4, with D uncertain. The V end lost 7 bases, the J end lost 3 bases, and 15 bases lay between the germline ends. The CDR3 is 15 residues long. Germline V gene sequence: CDR1 MGHDK, CDR2 SYGVNS. The CDR3 loop reads CASTHSGAANEKLFF. DNA for the CDR3: TGTGCCAGCACCCATAGTGGCGCGGCTAATGAAAAACTGTTTTTT.

V usage is TRBV25-1 and J usage is TRBJ1-5, with D possibly TRBD1 on 5 matching bases. The CDR3 extends over 16 amino acids. CDR1 and CDR2 from the germline V gene are MGHDK and SYGVNS. Trimming left V 1 base short and J 4 bases short, with 14 bases between. The CDR3 is CASSEWGGSGNQPQHF. In DNA, the CDR3 is TGTGCCAGCAGTGAATGGGGGGGTTCGGGGAATCAGCCCCAGCATTTT.

The chain carries TRBV6-5 and TRBJ1-2; TRBD1 agrees at 7 bases. The CDR3 spans 14 residues. CDR1 is MNHEY and CDR2 is SVGAGI in the germline V gene. V lost 6 bases, J lost 8 bases, and 12 bases stayed unmatched. The CDR3 DNA sequence: TGTGCCAGCAGGGTTACAGGGGCGGATAGCGGCTACACCTTC. It codes for CASRVTGADSGYTF.

The chain combines TRBV24-1 with TRBJ2-3; 10 nucleotides agree with TRBD2. The CDR3 sequence is 17 residues long. V was pared by 2 bases and J by 6 bases, with 10 bases of the junction left unmatched. Per germline, CDR1 KGHDR and CDR2 SFDVKD. CDR3 in DNA: TGTGCCACCAGTGATTCGCCCGGGACTAGCGAGAAGGATACGCAGTATTTT. It encodes CATSDSPGTSEKDTQYF.

The rearrangement joins TRBV19 to TRBJ2-5, with D perhaps matching TRBD1 (7 bases). This CDR3 has 14 amino acids. V was pared by 3 bases and J by 1 base, with 9 bases between. Looked up from germline, CDR1 is LNHDA and CDR2 is SQIVND (reference sequence). The CDR3 loop reads CASSIQGGQETQYF. In nucleotides, the CDR3 is TGTGCCAGTAGTATTCAGGGGGGCCAAGAGACCCAGTACTTC.

The V and J genes are TRBV6-1 and TRBJ1-5; D not resolved. The germline gives CDR1 MNHNS, CDR2 SASEGT. The CDR3 is made up of 15 amino acids. The V end lost 1 base, the J end lost 3 bases, and 10 bases lay between the germline ends. The CDR3 loop is CASSEGAGPNQPQHF. CDR3 coding DNA: TGTGCCAGCAGTGAAGGGGCAGGCCCCAATCAGCCCCAGCATTTT.

The rearrangement links TRBV11-2 to TRBJ1-6; 9 bases agree with TRBD1. This CDR3 is 14 amino acids long. With 3 bases clipped from V and 8 bases from J, the junction kept 2 bases outside the gene matches. The germline V gene has CDR1 SGHAT and CDR2 FQNNGV. The CDR3 coding sequence is TGTGCCAGCAGCTTCAGGACAGGGGATTCACCCCTCCACTTT. Its protein is CASSFRTGDSPLHF.

A single count supports this clone. The chain links TRBV3-1 (or the pseudogene TRBV3-2) to TRBJ2-2; D is undetermined. Trimming cost V 1 base and J 6 bases, with 3 bases left between them. There are 12 residues in the CDR3. The germline V gene has CDR1 LGHDT and CDR2 YNNKEL (reference sequence). CDR3 nucleotides: TGTGCCAGCAGCCAAGGAGCCGGGGAGCTGTTTTTT. Translated: CASSQGAGELFF.

The DNA of the CDR3 is TGCAGCGTTGAAGCATACGGACAGGGTGTCGCCACCGGGGAGCTGTTTTTT. It yields the protein CSVEAYGQGVATGELFF. The V and J genes are TRBV29-1 and TRBJ2-2; TRBD1 agrees at 8 bases. The CDR3 contains 17 residues. V shed 1 base, J shed 4 bases, and the junction held 11 bases outside the gene matches. Germline CDR1 reads SQVTM; CDR2 reads ANQGSEA.

V and J are TRBV9 and TRBJ1-3; a possible D gene is TRBD1 (6 bases). The CDR3 contains 17 residues. Germline CDR1 is SGDLS and CDR2 is YYNGEE. V dropped 4 bases and J dropped 0 bases, with 17 bases sitting between them. The CDR3 DNA sequence: TGTGCCAGCAGCCCAACTGACAGGTGGAGCTCTGGAAACACCATATATTTT. Translated: CASSPTDRWSSGNTIYF.

The chain joins TRBV4-3 to TRBJ1-2, with D perhaps matching TRBD1 (5 bases). Germline CDR1 and CDR2: LGHNA and YSLEER. The CDR3 is 16 residues long. Trimming took 4 bases from V and 0 from J, leaving 15 bases between them. In nucleotides, the CDR3 is TGCGCCAGCAGCCCGCAGCGGGGGAAGGCTAACTATGGCTACACCTTC. Residues: CASSPQRGKANYGYTF.

The V call is TRBV3-1 (or the pseudogene TRBV3-2), the J call TRBJ1-5, with 11 nucleotides matching TRBD1. This CDR3 region has 16 residues. Germline trimming cut 6 bases from V and 6 bases from J; bases unmatched to any gene: 10. CDR1 is LGHDT and CDR2 is YNNKEL in the germline V gene (reference sequence). The DNA of the CDR3 is TGTGCCAGCAGTCTTAGCGTGGGGACAGGGGGTCAGCCCCAGCATTTT. Protein sequence: CASSLSVGTGGQPQHF.

This clone was picked up a small number of times. CDR3 nucleotides: TGTGCCAGCAGCCAAGACGGGTATAATAGCGGGGGCAAGTACGAGCAGTACTTC. This translates into CASSQDGYNSGGKYEQYF. The chain uses TRBV4-2 and TRBJ2-7; 9 nucleotides agree with TRBD2. CDR1 is LGHNA, CDR2 YNFKEQ, per germline. V shed 0 bases and J 4 bases; nucleotides not matched to a gene: 13. The CDR3 is made up of 18 amino acids.

The V call is TRBV9, the J call TRBJ1-3; D call uncertain. CDR1 SGDLS and CDR2 YYNGEE come from the germline V gene. V was trimmed by 3 bases and J by 0 bases, leaving 10 bases between them. This CDR3 has 15 residues. The CDR3 sequence: CASSAAPFSGNTIYF. CDR3 in DNA: TGTGCCAGCAGCGCTGCGCCGTTCTCTGGAAACACCATATATTTT.

In DNA form, the CDR3 reads TGTGCCTGGAGTTCGATCGGACAGGCGAACTACGAGCAGTACTTC. Translating gives CAWSSIGQANYEQYF. The J gene is TRBJ2-7, the V gene TRBV30, with 7 bases aligning to TRBD1. Germline V CDR1 and CDR2: GTSNPN, SVGIG (reference sequence). The V and J ends lost 2 bases and 3 bases, in that order; junction bases with no gene match: 10. The CDR3 has 15 amino acids.